The sequence of this T cell receptor beta chain was determined in a study of blood T cell repertoires in COVID-19. The wider study: The analysed material was cDNA or gDNA that came from T cells, B-cell-depleted T cells, or PBMCs.

The germline V gene encodes CDR1 MNHEY and CDR2 SVGAGI. CDR3 size: 16 residues. V lost 3 bases and J lost 5; bases outside the gene matches: 7. Original analysis: Amplification of reference gene primers was used by the study to estimate nucleated cell counts. This table comes from immunoSEQ multiplex PCR, and its TCRdb copy is limited to in-frame clones, with some not included. D and trimming come from the DNA, and the V and J calls and clone size come from that table. The data contain approximately 140,000 clones, just over 85% of them seen just once; the ten biggest clones take up about 8%. The sequenced sample was peripheral blood. The sequence derives from a woman aged 55-69 years with acute or convalescent COVID-19. V is TRBV6-5 and J is TRBJ1-1; 12 bases agree with TRBD1. CDR3 sequence reads: CASSYWDRGPFTEAFF. The DNA of the CDR3 is TGTGCCAGCAGTTATTGGGACAGGGGGCCCTTTACTGAAGCTTTCTTT.